The TCR beta chain described here comes from a study of blood T cells in healthy people across ages. Study details: Capturing about one barcoded beta molecule per two T cells was achieved by template switching.

Extracted total RNA amounted to at least 6 micrograms for each sample. V dropped 5 bases and J dropped 7 bases, with 15 bases sitting between them. This CDR3 has 13 amino acids. Germline V CDR1 and CDR2: SNHLY, FYNNEI. Comments on this clonotype: Its antigen remains unknown.

Findings and limits, study-wide: Researchers report that TCR beta diversity correlated strongly with naive T cell percentage.

Primed by a sample-barcoded 5' primer and a J-beta primer mix, a second PCR proceeded for about 6 to 11 cycles. MiXCR, applied by TCRdb to the 5' RACE reads, yields one record per CDR3 protein. Of over a million distinct CDR3 sequences listed, 42% were seen once; the top ten hold 7.9%. J is TRBJ2-7 and V is TRBV2, with D unclear. This clonotype was sampled from a young woman in good health. Sequences were obtained from blood. The CDR3 is CASSKSAYNEQYF. In nucleotides, the CDR3 is TGTGCCAGCAGTAAAAGTGCCTACAATGAGCAGTACTTC.